These 2 T cell receptor beta chains came from one sample sequenced in a study of T cell responses to AZD1222 COVID-19 vaccine. The assay was immunoSEQ multiplex PCR, and TCRdb's table has in-frame clones only and misses some. Of 150,000 or so clones listed, around 91% are singletons. The sample here was peripheral blood, taken on day 0 of AZD1222 vaccination. All receptors derive from an adult in good health.

The gene calls are TRBV28 and TRBJ1-4; the D is unclear. Germline CDR1 and CDR2: MDHEN and SYDVKM. The CDR3 has 12 amino acids. V was shortened by 5 bases and J by 8 bases, with 9 bases between the two germline ends. The DNA of the CDR3 is TGTGCCAGCAGTCTAGTGTGGGAAAAACTGTTTTTT. Amino acid sequence: CASSLVWEKLFF.

This clone was seen once. The chain recombines TRBV6-2 or TRBV6-3 with TRBJ2-7, with 9 bases identical to TRBD1. With V trimmed by 2 bases and J by 5 bases, 7 bases remained unmatched. Germline-derived CDR1 and CDR2 are MNHEY and SVGEGT. This CDR3 comprises 15 residues. CDR3 protein: CASSYPGQGDDEQYF. The DNA for the CDR3 is TGTGCCAGCAGTTACCCGGGACAGGGTGATGACGAGCAGTACTTC.